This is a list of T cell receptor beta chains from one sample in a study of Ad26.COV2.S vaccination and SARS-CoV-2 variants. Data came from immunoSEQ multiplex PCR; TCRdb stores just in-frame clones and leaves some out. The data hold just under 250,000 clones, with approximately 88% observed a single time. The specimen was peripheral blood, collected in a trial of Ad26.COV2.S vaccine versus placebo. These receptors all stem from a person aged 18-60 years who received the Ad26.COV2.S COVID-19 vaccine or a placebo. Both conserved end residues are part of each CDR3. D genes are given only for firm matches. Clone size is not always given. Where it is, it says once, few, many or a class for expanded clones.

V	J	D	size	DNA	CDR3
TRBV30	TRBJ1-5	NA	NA	TGTGCCTGGGAAAGCGGGAGGGGTCAGCCCCAGCATTTT	CAWESGRGQPQHF
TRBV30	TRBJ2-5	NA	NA	TGTGCCTGGACCTCACGGGGTAACCAAGAGACCCAGTACTTC	CAWTSRGNQETQYF
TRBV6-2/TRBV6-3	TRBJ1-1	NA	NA	TGTGCCAGCAGTTACTACCCGGGACGAACTGAAGCTTTCTTT	CASSYYPGRTEAFF
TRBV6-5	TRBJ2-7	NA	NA	TGTGCCAGCAGTTACACCGGGACGTTTCCTCCCGGCGAGCAGTACTTC	CASSYTGTFPPGEQYF
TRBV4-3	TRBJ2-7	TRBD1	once	TGCGCCAGCAGCTCTTGGACAGGGCCTACCTACGAGCAGTACTTC	CASSSWTGPTYEQYF
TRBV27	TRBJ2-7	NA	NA	TGTGCCAGCAGTTTTAACACTGACCTAATGTTGGAGCAGTACTTC	CASSFNTDLMLEQYF
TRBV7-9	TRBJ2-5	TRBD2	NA	TGTGCCAGCAGCGCAAGCGGGAGTCCAGAGACCCAGTACTTC	CASSASGSPETQYF
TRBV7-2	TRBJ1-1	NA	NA	TGTGCCAGCAGCCCCCAGACGAACACTGAAGCTTTCTTT	CASSPQTNTEAFF
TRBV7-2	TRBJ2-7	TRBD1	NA	TGTGCCAGCAGCGCGACAGGGGGCGAGCAGTACTTC	CASSATGGEQYF
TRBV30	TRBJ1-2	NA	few	TGTGCCTGGAGACCCCGGCAGGGGAACTATGGCTACACCTTC	CAWRPRQGNYGYTF
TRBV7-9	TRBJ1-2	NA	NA	TGTGCCAGCAGCTTAGCACATGGCTATGGCTACACCTTC	CASSLAHGYGYTF
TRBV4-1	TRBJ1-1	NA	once	TGCGCCAGCAGCCAAGATCTGGAGGTGAGGGGAGCTTTCTTT	CASSQDLEVRGAFF
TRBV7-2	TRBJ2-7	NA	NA	TGTGCCAGCAGCCCCCGAGGGGAGGTCCGCCTCTACGAGCAGTACTTC	CASSPRGEVRLYEQYF
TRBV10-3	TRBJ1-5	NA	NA	TGTGCCATCAGTGAGTCGCTTAGGGAGAATCAGCCCCAGCATTTT	CAISESLRENQPQHF
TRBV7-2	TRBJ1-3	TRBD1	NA	TGTGCCAGCTCAGGACAGGCTGGAAACACCATATATTTT	CASSGQAGNTIYF
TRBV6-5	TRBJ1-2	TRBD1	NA	TGTGCCAGCAGCTTGGGACAGGGGGCGACGGGCTACACCTTC	CASSLGQGATGYTF
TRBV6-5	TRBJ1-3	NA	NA	TGTGCCAGCACCCGGGACGGAACTGGAAACACCATATATTTT	CASTRDGTGNTIYF
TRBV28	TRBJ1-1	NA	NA	TGTGCCAGCAGTTTCCGACGGACGGTGGGAGCTTTCTTT	CASSFRRTVGAFF
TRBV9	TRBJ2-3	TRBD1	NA	TGTGCCAGCGGTTCCCAGGGGGCAACAGATACGCAGTATTTT	CASGSQGATDTQYF
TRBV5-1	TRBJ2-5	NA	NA	TGCGCCAGCAGCTTGGCGGGGTCTAGTGGCCAAGAGACCCAGTACTTC	CASSLAGSSGQETQYF
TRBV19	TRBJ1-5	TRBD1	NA	TGTGCCAGTAGTACCCAGGGGGCGAATCAGCCCCAGCATTTT	CASSTQGANQPQHF
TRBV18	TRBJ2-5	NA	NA	TGTGCCAGCTCACCACCGAATCAGGGGAGGGAGACCCAGTACTTC	CASSPPNQGRETQYF
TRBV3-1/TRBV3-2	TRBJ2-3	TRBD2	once	TGTGCCAGCAGCCAAGAGGGACTAGCGGGGGGGGGCACAGATACGCAGTATTTT	CASSQEGLAGGGTDTQYF
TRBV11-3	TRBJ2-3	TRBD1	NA	TGTGCCAGCAGCGCCGGACAGGGAAACACAGATACGCAGTATTTT	CASSAGQGNTDTQYF
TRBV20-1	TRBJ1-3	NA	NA	TGCAGTGCTAGTGGGCAGGGACGAAACACCATATATTTT	CSASGQGRNTIYF
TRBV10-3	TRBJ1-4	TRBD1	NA	TGTGCCATCAGTGAAGCAGGGGGTTACTATGAAAAACTGTTTTTT	CAISEAGGYYEKLFF
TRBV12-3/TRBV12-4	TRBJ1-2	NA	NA	TGTGCCAGCAGTTTAGGCAGGAACTCTGGCTACACCTTC	CASSLGRNSGYTF
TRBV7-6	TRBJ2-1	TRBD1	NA	TGTGCCAGCAGCTCGGACAGGGGAGGTGAGCAGTTCTTC	CASSSDRGGEQFF
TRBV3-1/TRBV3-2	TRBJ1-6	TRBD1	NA	TGTGCCAGCAGCCAAGCACAGGGGGCTTATTCACCCCTCCACTTT	CASSQAQGAYSPLHF
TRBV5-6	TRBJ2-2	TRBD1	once	TGTGCCAGCAGATCCGGGACAGTGATCACCGGGGAGCTGTTTTTT	CASRSGTVITGELFF
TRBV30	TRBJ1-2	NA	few	TGTGCCTGGAGTGGGGTTTCCTCGGGGTATGGCTACACCTTC	CAWSGVSSGYGYTF
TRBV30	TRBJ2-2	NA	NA	TGTGCCTGGAATGCAGGAGGCATGTTTACCGGGGAGCTGTTTTTT	CAWNAGGMFTGELFF
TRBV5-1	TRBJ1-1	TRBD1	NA	TGCGCCAGCAGCTTGGATACAGGGGGAGACACTGAAGCTTTCTTT	CASSLDTGGDTEAFF
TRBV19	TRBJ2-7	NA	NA	TGTGCCAGTAGTATGAAGCGGGTGGGGCACGGGGGGCACGAGCAGTACTTC	CASSMKRVGHGGHEQYF
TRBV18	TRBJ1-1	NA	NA	TGTGCCAGCTCACCTCTGGACACATTGAACACTGAAGCTTTCTTT	CASSPLDTLNTEAFF
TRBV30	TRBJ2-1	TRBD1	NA	TGTGCCTGGAGTGTCGACAGGGGGTCCCTACGGTGGGACTCCAATGAGCAGTTCTTC	CAWSVDRGSLRWDSNEQFF
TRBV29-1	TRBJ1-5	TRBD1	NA	TGCAGCGTCGACGGGACAGGGGACGGCAATCAGCCCCAGCATTTT	CSVDGTGDGNQPQHF
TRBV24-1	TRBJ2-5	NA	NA	TGTGCCACCAGTTTAGGACCCCAAGAGACCCAGTACTTC	CATSLGPQETQYF
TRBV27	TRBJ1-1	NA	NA	TGTGCCAGCAGGAGACGGGAAATGAACACTGAAGCTTTCTTT	CASRRREMNTEAFF
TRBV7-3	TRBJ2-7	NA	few	TGTGCCAGCAGCGAGACAGGCCCAGCCTCCGAGCAGTACTTC	CASSETGPASEQYF
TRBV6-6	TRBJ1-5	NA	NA	TGTGCCAGCATCGAAAAAGGACAGAATAGCAATCAGCCCCAGCATTTT	CASIEKGQNSNQPQHF
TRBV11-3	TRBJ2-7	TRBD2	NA	TGTGCCAGCAGCTTACGGGGGGAGGAGCAGTACTTC	CASSLRGEEQYF
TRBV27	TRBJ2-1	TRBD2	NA	TGTGCCAGCAGTTTATCAAAGGGACTAGCGGGAGGGGTGCAGTTCTTC	CASSLSKGLAGGVQFF
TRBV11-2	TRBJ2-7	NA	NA	TGTGCCAGCAGCTTAGGGGGGGCAACCTACGAGCAGTACTTC	CASSLGGATYEQYF
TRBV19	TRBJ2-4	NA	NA	TGTGCCAGTAGTATCGGTCTTATAGCCAAAAACATTCAGTACTTC	CASSIGLIAKNIQYF
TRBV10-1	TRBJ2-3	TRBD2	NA	TGCGCCAGCAGTAGGAGCGGGGGCACAGATACGCAGTATTTT	CASSRSGGTDTQYF
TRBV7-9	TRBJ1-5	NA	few	TGTGCCAGCAGCTGGGGTAGCAATCAGCCCCAGCATTTT	CASSWGSNQPQHF
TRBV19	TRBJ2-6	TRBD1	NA	TGTGCCAGTAGTATCTTACAGGGGGCTAATGGGGCCAACGTCCTGACTTTC	CASSILQGANGANVLTF
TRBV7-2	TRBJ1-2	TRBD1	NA	TGTGCCAGCAGCCCCGGGACAGGGGGCTATGGCTACACCTTC	CASSPGTGGYGYTF
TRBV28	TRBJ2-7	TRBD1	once	TGTGCCAGCAGTCCCGGGACAGGGTATCGCGAGCAGTACTTC	CASSPGTGYREQYF
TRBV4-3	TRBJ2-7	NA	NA	TGCGCCAGCAGCCAAGAAAGGGGCTCCTCCTACGAGCAGTACTTC	CASSQERGSSYEQYF
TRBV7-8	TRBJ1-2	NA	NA	TGTGCCAGCAGCTTATCCCCCGGGACTAACAATGGCTACACCTTC	CASSLSPGTNNGYTF
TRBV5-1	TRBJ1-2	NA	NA	TGCGCCAGCAGACCCGCTAGGACAGACTCTAACTATGGCTACACCTTC	CASRPARTDSNYGYTF